The clone carrying this T cell receptor beta chain was found many times. Its antigen is not identified. The data belong to a study of identical twins. Template switching supplied a universal primer site; unique molecular identifiers were carried on the cDNA. TCRdb fed the 5' RACE reads into MiXCR, producing one record per CDR3 protein. This table has hundreds of thousands of distinct CDR3 sequences, less than 7% appearing once. General study findings and limits: Interpretation of the results relied on cross-sectional statistical analysis and not on following the same donors.

This TCR was sampled from a man younger than 35 in good health. Sequencing was performed on naive T cells sorted from blood.

CDR3 in amino acids: CSATGTGQETQYF. Here the CDR3 DNA reads TGCAGTGCCACAGGGACGGGACAAGAGACCCAGTACTTC. The chain uses TRBV20-1 and TRBJ2-5, with a possible D match to TRBD1 (6 bases). CDR1 and CDR2 (germline): DFQATT, SNEGSKA (reference sequence). The CDR3 spans 13 residues. V lost 6 bases and J lost 2, with 13 bases in between.